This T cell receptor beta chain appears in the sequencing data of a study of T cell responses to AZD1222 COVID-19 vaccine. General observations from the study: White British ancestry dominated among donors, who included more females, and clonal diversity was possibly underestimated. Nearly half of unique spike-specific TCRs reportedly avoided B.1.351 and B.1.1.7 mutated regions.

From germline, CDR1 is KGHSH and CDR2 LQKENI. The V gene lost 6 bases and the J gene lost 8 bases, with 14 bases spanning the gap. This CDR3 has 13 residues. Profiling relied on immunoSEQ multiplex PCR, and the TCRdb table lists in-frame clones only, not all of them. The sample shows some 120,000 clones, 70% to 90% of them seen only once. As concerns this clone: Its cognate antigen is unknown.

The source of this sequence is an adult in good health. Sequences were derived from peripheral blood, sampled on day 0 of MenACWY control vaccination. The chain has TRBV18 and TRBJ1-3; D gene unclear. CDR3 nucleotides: TGTGCCAGCTCCGGTCTGTCTCAAGACACCATATATTTT. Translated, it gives CASSGLSQDTIYF.